This entry is about one T cell receptor beta chain. These data are taken from a study of blood T cell repertoires in COVID-19. Study-wide background: COVID-19 samples from acute and convalescent phases originated in the United States, Italy and Spain. T cells, B-cell-depleted T cells, or PBMCs provided the cDNA or gDNA that served as material.

Germline CDR1 MNHEY, CDR2 SVGEGT. CDR3 length: 15 residues. V was pared by 0 bases and J by 2 bases, with 11 bases between. Original data processing: Nucleated cell counts were estimated from reference gene primer amplification. Measured with immunoSEQ multiplex PCR; TCRdb has only the in-frame clones, and not every one. V, J and clone size are those of that table, while D and trimming were read from the DNA. Of about 42,000 clones listed, about 87% were seen once; the top ten hold roughly 3.9%. This chain joins TRBV6-2 or TRBV6-3 and TRBJ2-7; D is uncertain. Specimen: peripheral blood. The receptor was isolated from a human donor in a cohort sampled during active COVID-19. Here the CDR3 DNA reads TGTGCCAGCAGTTACTCGGAGACGGCCGCCTACGAGCAGTACTTC. As protein: CASSYSETAAYEQYF.